This T cell receptor beta chain was recovered during a study of memory CD4+ T cells and cytomegalovirus serostatus. TCRdb keeps only in-frame clones here, not all; method: immunoSEQ multiplex PCR. Among tens of thousands of clones listed, more than 70% were seen once. CDR3 length: 13 residues. After removal of 2 bases from V and 8 bases from J, the junction contained 2 bases not matched to a gene. Germline CDR1 and CDR2: SGHTA and FQGTGA. Single viable CD3+CD4+CD8-CD45RO+ cells were sorted as the memory CD4+ T cells. The chain links TRBV7-3 to TRBJ2-2, with 7 bases matching TRBD2. Specimen: memory CD4+ T cells from blood. This TCR was recovered from an adult in good health and CMV-seronegative. Some clones in this sample may be carry-over from other donors' samples. This CDR3 reads CASSLWGGGELFF. DNA for the CDR3: TGTGCCAGCAGCTTATGGGGAGGGGGGGAGCTGTTTTTT. Variable domain in full (rest from reference TRBV7-3 and TRBJ2-2): GAGVSQTPSNKVTEKGKYVELRCDPISGHTALYWYRQSLGQGPEFLIYFQGTGAADDSGLPNDRFFAVRPEGSVSTLKIQRTERGDSAVYLCASSLWGGGELFFGEGSRLTVL.